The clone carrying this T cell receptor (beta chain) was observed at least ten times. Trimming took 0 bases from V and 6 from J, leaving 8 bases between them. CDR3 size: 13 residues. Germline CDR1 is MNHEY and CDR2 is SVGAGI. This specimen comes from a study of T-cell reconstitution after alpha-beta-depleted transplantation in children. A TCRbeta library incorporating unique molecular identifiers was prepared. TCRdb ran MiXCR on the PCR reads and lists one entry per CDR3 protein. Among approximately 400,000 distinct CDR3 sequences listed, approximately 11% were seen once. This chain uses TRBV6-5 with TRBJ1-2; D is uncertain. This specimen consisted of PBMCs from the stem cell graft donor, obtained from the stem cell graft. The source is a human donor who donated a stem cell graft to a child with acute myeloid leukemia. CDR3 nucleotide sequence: TGTGCCAGCAGTTACTCAGGGTACGATGGCTACACCTTC. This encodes CASSYSGYDGYTF.